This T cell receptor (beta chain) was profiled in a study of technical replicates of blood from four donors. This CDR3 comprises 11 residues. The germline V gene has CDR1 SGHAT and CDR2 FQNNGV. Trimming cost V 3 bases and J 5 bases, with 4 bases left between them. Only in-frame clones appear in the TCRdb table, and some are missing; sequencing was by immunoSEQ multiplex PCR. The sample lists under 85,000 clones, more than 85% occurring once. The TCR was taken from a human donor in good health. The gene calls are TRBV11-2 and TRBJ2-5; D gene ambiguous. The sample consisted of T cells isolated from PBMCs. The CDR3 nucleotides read TGTGCCAGCAGCTTCGAGGAGACCCAGTACTTC. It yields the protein CASSFEETQYF.